Each of the 22 T cell receptor beta chains below was sequenced from the same sample in a study of OX40 agonist ivuxolimab in advanced cancers. Some clones are missing from TCRdb's copy, which holds only in-frame ones; the method was immunoSEQ multiplex PCR. The sample includes thousands of clones, about 95% of them seen just once. Here the sequenced sample was CD4+ or CD8+ T cells sorted from blood, taken in a trial of the OX40 agonist ivuxolimab. The receptors were sampled from an adult with an advanced solid tumor such as melanoma, head and neck, liver or kidney cancer.

The rearrangement joins TRBV30 to TRBJ2-7, with unresolved D. This CDR3 region has 14 residues. CDR1 GTSNPN and CDR2 SVGIG come from the germline V gene (reference sequence). Trimming removed 2 bases from V and 0 bases from J, with 11 bases in between. CDR3 nucleotide sequence: TGTGCCTGGAGTAAGGGTGCCAGCTCCTACGAGCAGTACTTC. As protein: CAWSKGASSYEQYF.

The chain couples TRBV11-3 to TRBJ2-3; 14 nucleotides agree with TRBD2. The junction had 3 bases not matched to a gene; V was cut back by 3 bases and J by 4 bases. The CDR3 has 16 residues. Germline V gives CDR1 SGHNT, CDR2 YENEEA. In DNA form, the CDR3 reads TGTGCCAGCAGCTTGGGGACTAGCGGGAGTGCAGATACGCAGTATTTT. Its translation: CASSLGTSGSADTQYF. Filled out from reference TRBV11-3 and TRBJ2-3, the complete variable domain reads EAGVVQSPRYKIIEKKQPVAFWCNPISGHNTLYWYLQNLGQGPELLIRYENEEAVDDSQLPKDRFSAERLKGVDSTLKIQPAELGDSAVYLCASSLGTSGSADTQYFGPGTRLTVL.

V is TRBV7-8 and J is TRBJ2-1; the D gene is possibly TRBD1 (5 bases). This CDR3 comprises 16 residues. V lost 2 bases and J lost 9, with 20 bases in between. The germline gives CDR1 SGHVS, CDR2 FQNEAQ. DNA of the CDR3: TGTGCCAGCAGCTTAAAAAGGCTACAGGTTGGTCCTGAGCAGTTCTTC. Its translation: CASSLKRLQVGPEQFF.

This clone was seen once. CDR3 loop: CASSLGLAGVNEQFF. The CDR3 nucleotides are TGTGCCAGCAGCTTGGGACTAGCGGGAGTCAATGAGCAGTTCTTC. The chain employs TRBV5-4 and TRBJ2-1; TRBD2 agrees at 12 bases. CDR3 length: 15 residues. The ends lost 0 bases at V and 6 bases at J; junction bases unmatched: 1. Germline CDR1 and CDR2: SGHNT and YYREEE (reference sequence).

This chain joins TRBV18 and TRBJ1-4; 8 bases match TRBD1. The CDR3 covers 18 residues. The germline V gene has CDR1 KGHSH and CDR2 LQKENI. V dropped 6 bases and J dropped 2; count of bases not matched to a gene: 14. CDR3 in DNA: TGTGCCAGCTCGCCCCGGGCAGGGGGCGAGACGACTAATGAAAAACTGTTTTTT. It encodes CASSPRAGGETTNEKLFF.

The V call is TRBV9, the J call TRBJ2-5; 7 bases map to TRBD2. V gave up 4 bases and J gave up 4 bases; unmatched junction bases: 10. There are 15 residues in the CDR3. Per the germline V gene, CDR1 is SGDLS and CDR2 is YYNGEE. This chain's CDR3 is CASSTSWEGGETQYF. Written as DNA, the CDR3 is TGTGCCAGCAGCACCTCTTGGGAGGGTGGAGAGACCCAGTACTTC.

The J gene is TRBJ2-3, the V gene TRBV11-3, with TRBD2 identical over 10 bases. V lost 5 bases, J lost 0 bases, and 5 bases stayed unmatched. The CDR3 totals 16 residues. Germline CDR1 reads SGHNT; CDR2 reads YENEEA. The CDR3 sequence: CASSPGLAVSTDTQYF. CDR3 coding DNA: TGTGCCAGCAGCCCCGGACTAGCGGTTAGCACAGATACGCAGTATTTT.

V usage is TRBV9 and J usage is TRBJ2-2; D is undetermined. Trimming stripped 1 base from V and 0 bases from J, with 4 bases between. Germline loops: CDR1 SGDLS, CDR2 YYNGEE. This CDR3 has 14 amino acids. CDR3 coding DNA: TGTGCCAGCAGCGTACCGTCGAACACCGGGGAGCTGTTTTTT. It yields the protein CASSVPSNTGELFF.

J is TRBJ2-2 and V is TRBV4-1; 7 positions match TRBD1. The germline V gene has CDR1 MGHRA and CDR2 YSYEKL. CDR3 length equals 14 residues. J lost 8 bases, V lost 4 bases, and 7 bases had no gene match. This CDR3 is CASSPDRVGGELFF. The CDR3 region has the DNA TGCGCCAGCAGCCCAGACAGGGTGGGGGGGGAGCTGTTTTTT.

The V gene is TRBV4-2, the J gene TRBJ1-2, with 7 bases lining up with TRBD1. Germline V gene lookup returns CDR1 LGHNA and CDR2 YNFKEQ. This CDR3 region has 15 residues. After removal of 3 bases from V and 3 bases from J, the junction contained 7 bases not matched to a gene. DNA for the CDR3: TGTGCCAGCAGCCAGGGAGAAGACAGGGACTATGGCTACACCTTC. This gives the protein CASSQGEDRDYGYTF.

The V call is TRBV29-1, the J call TRBJ1-2, with D possibly being TRBD1 (5 bases). This CDR3 has 12 residues. V lost 3 bases and J lost 7, with 12 bases in between. The V gene's germline CDR1 is SQVTM and CDR2 ANQGSEA. CDR3 region: CSVEQGWGGYTF. DNA for the CDR3: TGCAGCGTTGAGCAGGGCTGGGGTGGCTACACCTTC.

This clone was counted between two and nine times. The chain links TRBV5-6 to TRBJ2-1, with 13 bases matching TRBD2. The CDR3 has 15 residues. V gave up 4 bases and J gave up 5 bases; unmatched junction bases: 3. The germline CDR1 and CDR2 sequences are SGHDT and YYEEEE. The CDR3 DNA follows: TGTGCCAGCAGCCCGACTAGCGGGAGGCACAATGAGCAGTTCTTC. It specifies CASSPTSGRHNEQFF.

The chain carries TRBV27 and TRBJ2-2; D is unresolved. The CDR3 has 16 residues. Germline assignment: CDR1 MNHEY and CDR2 SMNVEV (reference sequence). The V end lost 6 bases, the J end lost 1 base, and 15 bases lay between the germline ends. CDR3 amino acids: CASRTQAAVNTGELFF. CDR3 nucleotide sequence: TGTGCCAGCAGGACCCAGGCGGCGGTGAACACCGGGGAGCTGTTTTTT.

The gene calls are TRBV7-3 and TRBJ2-5; 8 bases map to TRBD2. CDR3 length: 15 amino acids. Looked up from germline, CDR1 is SGHTA and CDR2 is FQGTGA. V dropped 2 bases and J dropped 1; count of bases not matched to a gene: 3. The chain's CDR3 is CASSLDGRVQETQYF. DNA of the CDR3: TGTGCCAGCAGCTTAGACGGGAGGGTCCAAGAGACCCAGTACTTC.

This chain links TRBV5-1 with TRBJ1-5; D not certain. Trimming cost V 0 bases and J 4 bases, with 5 bases left between them. CDR3 length: 13 amino acids. Germline values: CDR1 SGHRS, CDR2 YFSETQ. Here the CDR3 reads CASSLDSNQPQHF. The CDR3 bases are TGCGCCAGCAGCTTGGACAGTAATCAGCCCCAGCATTTT.

The chain uses TRBV27 and TRBJ1-6, with TRBD1 identical over 8 bases. Germline CDR1 MNHEY, CDR2 SMNVEV (reference sequence). CDR3 length: 14 residues. The V and J ends lost 5 bases and 6 bases, in that order; junction bases with no gene match: 3. The CDR3 reads CASSRGQVNSPLHF. DNA for the CDR3: TGTGCCAGCAGTCGGGGACAGGTTAATTCACCCCTCCACTTT.

The chain combines TRBV6-1 with TRBJ2-1; 7 bases align to TRBD2. Germline trimming cut 0 bases from V and 9 bases from J; bases unmatched to any gene: 2. The V gene's germline CDR1 is MNHNS and CDR2 SASEGT. The CDR3 runs 13 residues. CDR3: CASSEARGGEQFF. The CDR3 coding sequence is TGTGCCAGCAGTGAAGCGCGCGGGGGTGAGCAGTTCTTC.

With respect to this clone: The same CDR3 can be traced to other DNA sequences in this sample. The gene calls are TRBV6-1 and TRBJ2-7; D gene ambiguous. The V end was cut by 1 base, the J end by 8 bases, with 9 bases between. The CDR3 loop spans 12 amino acids. CDR1 MNHNS and CDR2 SASEGT come from the germline V gene. The CDR3 region has the DNA TGTGCCAGCAGTGAAGTAAGAGGCAAGCAGTACTTC. Protein sequence: CASSEVRGKQYF.

This rearrangement joins TRBV9 to TRBJ1-5; the D gene is possibly TRBD1 (5 bases). Looked up from germline, CDR1 is SGDLS and CDR2 is YYNGEE. Trimming took off 0 bases at V and 7 bases at J, with 11 bases between the two ends. The CDR3 covers 14 residues. CDR3 region: CASSVGGTPQPQHF. CDR3 coding DNA: TGTGCCAGCAGCGTAGGGGGGACCCCCCAGCCCCAGCATTTT.

This sequence joins TRBV6-6 and TRBJ2-1; D might be TRBD2 (5 bases). Trimming stripped 2 bases from V and 15 bases from J, with 20 bases between. Germline CDR1 MNHNY, CDR2 SVGAGI (reference sequence). This CDR3 is 14 amino acids long. CDR3 residues: CASSYPSREKSLFF. CDR3 sequence (DNA): TGTGCCAGCAGTTACCCGTCGAGGGAAAAATCGCTGTTCTTC.

CDR3: CASSWDRAADTQYF. CDR3 DNA: TGTGCCAGCAGCTGGGACAGGGCGGCGGATACGCAGTATTTT. The V and J genes are TRBV5-4 and TRBJ2-3; 9 bases are shared with TRBD1. The CDR3 consists of 14 residues. With 3 bases clipped from V and 6 bases from J, the junction kept 5 bases outside the gene matches. Germline CDR1 SGHNT, CDR2 YYREEE (reference sequence).

The chain is built from TRBV5-1 and TRBJ2-1; 16 nucleotides line up with TRBD2. Looked up from germline, CDR1 is SGHRS and CDR2 is YFSETQ. V was pared by 4 bases and J by 8 bases, with 3 bases of the junction left unmatched. CDR3 length: 15 residues. The CDR3 protein is CASSGGTSGRDEQFF. CDR3 bases: TGCGCCAGCAGCGGGGGGACTAGCGGGAGGGATGAGCAGTTCTTC.